Presented here are 14 T cell receptor beta chains from one specimen sequenced in a study of CD8 T cells in cerebrospinal fluid in Alzheimer's disease (dated by TCRdb to 2020 to 2022). The library was made by 10x single-cell sequencing. Instrument used: NextSeq 550. Reads reprocessed by TCRdb are summarized as one entry per CDR3 protein sequence, and DNA is absent. The sample table records 800 to 850 distinct CDR3 sequences. The ten largest clonotypes hold about 8.4% of the sample. The sample taken for sequencing was cerebrospinal fluid. These receptors were taken from a human donor with Parkinson's disease.

The gene calls are TRBV6-5 and TRBJ1-2; with no DNA, the TCRdb D assignment of TRBD1 cannot be verified. Germline lookup yields CDR1 MNHEY and CDR2 SVGAGI. The CDR3 is made up of 13 amino acids. CDR3 protein: CASSRQGLGGYTF.

This clonotype is medium-sized by frequency. This chain connects TRBV28 to TRBJ2-1; lacking DNA, the TRBD2 call made by TCRdb goes unchecked. CDR3 size: 14 residues. Germline V gene data show CDR1 as MDHEN and CDR2 as SYDVKM. The CDR3 region is CASSLSGLLNEQFF. Full variable domain (missing parts from reference TRBV28 and TRBJ2-1): DVKVTQSSRYLVKRTGEKVFLECVQDMDHENMFWYRQDPGLGLRLIYFSYDVKMKEKGDIPEGYSVSREKKERFSLILESASTNQTSMYLCASSLSGLLNEQFFGPGTRLTVL.

This clonotype ranks as large in terms of frequency. V and J are TRBV3-1 and TRBJ2-1; TCRdb picks TRBD2, but there is no DNA to check that call. The CDR3 contains 18 residues. In germline, CDR1 is LGHDT, CDR2 YNNKEL (reference sequence). CDR3 loop: CASSQPGTSGRAYNEQFF.

Its frequency marks this clonotype as medium-sized. The chain employs TRBV20-1 and TRBJ2-3. This CDR3 comprises 14 residues. From germline, CDR1 is DFQATT and CDR2 SNEGSKA (reference sequence). The chain's CDR3 is CSANSGPRTDTQYF.

This clonotype is deemed large by its frequency. The rearrangement joins TRBV20-1 to TRBJ2-1. CDR3 size: 11 residues. Germline CDR1 and CDR2: DFQATT and SNEGSKA (reference sequence). The CDR3: CSAKPLNEQFF.

This clonotype is labeled large based on frequency. The chain links TRBV10-1 to TRBJ1-1. CDR1 is WNHNN, CDR2 SYGVQD, per germline (reference sequence). This CDR3 has 12 amino acids. The CDR3 loop reads CASSDDDREAFF.

This clonotype is called medium-sized based on its frequency. The chain carries TRBV28 and TRBJ2-1. This CDR3 spans 14 amino acids. Per the germline V gene, CDR1 is MDHEN and CDR2 is SYDVKM. CDR3 residues: CASIGGGSYNEQFF.

This clonotype registers medium-sized by frequency. J is TRBJ1-5 and V is TRBV6-1. Germline assignment: CDR1 MNHNS and CDR2 SASEGT. This CDR3 contains 14 residues. The CDR3 is CASAGTHRSQPQHF.

This clonotype shows up as medium-sized (0.01 to 0.1%) by frequency. The chain couples TRBV24-1 to TRBJ1-3; TCRdb gives TRBD1 as the D gene, but with no DNA this cannot be confirmed. In germline, CDR1 is KGHDR, CDR2 SFDVKD. The CDR3 loop spans 15 amino acids. This chain's CDR3 is CATVAGQGSGNTIYF.

In terms of frequency, this clonotype is medium-sized. The chain couples TRBV7-3 to TRBJ2-3. Germline CDR1 is SGHTA and CDR2 is FQGTGA. The CDR3 covers 13 residues. CDR3 region: CASSLDRKDTQYF.

By frequency, this clonotype is large (0.1 to 1%). The chain uses TRBV9 and TRBJ2-1. The germline V gene encodes CDR1 SGDLS and CDR2 YYNGEE. CDR3 size: 11 residues. The CDR3 region is CASSIGGEQFF. Complete variable domain (other parts from reference TRBV9 and TRBJ2-1): DSGVTQTPKHLITATGQRVTLRCSPRSGDLSVYWYQQSLDQGLQFLIQYYNGEERAKGNILERFSAQQFPDLHSELNLSSLELGDSALYFCASSIGGEQFFGPGTRLTVL.

This clonotype is deemed medium-sized by its frequency. The chain joins TRBV19 to TRBJ1-4; TCRdb returns TRBD1, unconfirmable since there is no DNA. The CDR3 spans 16 residues. Germline values: CDR1 LNHDA, CDR2 SQIVND (reference sequence). The CDR3 region is CASSTAVSSRGEKLFF.

This chain uses TRBV3-1 with TRBJ2-1; with no DNA, the TCRdb D assignment of TRBD2 cannot be verified. This CDR3 region has 16 residues. Germline assignment: CDR1 LGHDT and CDR2 YNNKEL (reference sequence). CDR3 loop: CASSASRDRGEDEQFF.

This clonotype is called medium-sized based on its frequency. The rearrangement links TRBV7-8 to TRBJ2-7; with no DNA, the TCRdb D assignment of TRBD2 cannot be verified. The CDR3 extends over 14 amino acids. Germline loops: CDR1 SGHVS, CDR2 FQNEAQ. CDR3 in amino acids: CASRRGGAPYEQYF.